The entry below describes one TCR beta chain. The antigen is unknown. The assay was immunoSEQ multiplex PCR, and TCRdb's table has in-frame clones only and misses some. The sample contains tens of thousands of clones, around 95% of which appear only once. The data originate from a study of graft-versus-host responses after intestinal transplantation. Study at large: Transplants given to recipients were multivisceral, liver-intestinal, or isolated intestinal. Study-level points and caveats: Some patients had graft-donor T cell macrochimerism. In their allografts, the ratios of graft-versus-host to host-versus-graft T cell clones were high. Peak GvH clone levels in circulation were associated with early post-transplant HvG declines. GvH clones occurred in recipient marrow; some first appeared in ileum or blood.

Germline V gene lookup returns CDR1 GTSNPN and CDR2 SVGIG (reference sequence). The CDR3 length is 15 residues. The trim removed 1 base at V and 1 base at J, leaving 4 bases unmatched. The TCR originated in a human donor who received an intestinal transplant. The specimen comprised unstimulated CD8+ T cells sorted from spleen or lymph node cells, sampled before intestinal transplant. This rearrangement joins TRBV30 to TRBJ1-1, with 9 bases identical to TRBD1. CDR3 bases: TGTGCCTGGAGTGCCGGACAGGGGACGAACACTGAAGCTTTCTTT. Residues: CAWSAGQGTNTEAFF.